This is a list of T cell receptor beta chains from one sample in a study of post-analysis software for immune sequencing data. TCRdb reanalysed the PCR reads using MiXCR and keeps one entry per CDR3 protein. The sample shows hundreds of thousands of distinct CDR3 sequences, roughly half of them seen only once. The source material was blood. The receptor set was obtained from a girl under 18 with multiple sclerosis. The CDR3 runs from the conserved cysteine through the conserved F or W.

J gene | V gene | CDR3 protein
TRBJ2-4 | TRBV11-2 | CASSLSRREAKNIQYF
TRBJ2-7 | TRBV12-3/TRBV12-4 | CASRTDGHYEQYF
TRBJ1-2 | TRBV11-1 | CASSLASTVSFYGYTF
TRBJ1-1 | TRBV7-2 | CASFSQGHPATEAFF
TRBJ2-2 | TRBV6-1 | CASSEARFTGELFF
TRBJ1-2 | TRBV29-1 | CSVSGGRFDGYTF
TRBJ2-1 | TRBV7-2 | CASSPGTSGGAGQFF
TRBJ2-5 | TRBV29-1 | CSVLPGGMIMRETQYF
TRBJ2-1 | TRBV5-5 | CASSLYDINEQFF
TRBJ2-5 | TRBV5-1 | CASSSGGGVQETQYF